This entry lists 18 T cell receptor beta chains sequenced from one sample in a study of long-term antiretroviral therapy in people with HIV. The run of the v3.0 immunoSEQ assay was at survey level. Clones were read by immunoSEQ multiplex PCR, and TCRdb kept only the in-frame ones, dropping some. The sample yields roughly 27,000 clones, roughly 85% seen once. The material was unsorted PBMCs, obtained 2.3 years after starting antiretroviral therapy. All receptors derive from a man aged 40-49 years with HIV.

This chain connects TRBV18 to TRBJ2-3; D is unresolved. Germline loops: CDR1 KGHSH, CDR2 LQKENI. The CDR3 extends over 15 amino acids. The V end lost 0 bases, the J end lost 1 base, and 8 bases lay between the germline ends. In DNA form, the CDR3 reads TGTGCCAGCTCACCACCCTTCCCGGGCACAGATACGCAGTATTTT. Residues: CASSPPFPGTDTQYF.

This chain joins TRBV10-3 and TRBJ2-1, with TRBD1 as a possible D gene (5 bases). The ends were cut back, 3 bases at V and 6 bases at J, with 9 bases in the middle. The CDR3 length is 13 residues. Germline V CDR1 and CDR2: ENHRY, SYGVKD. The CDR3 here is CAISDTGGNEQFF. The CDR3 nucleotides are TGTGCCATCAGTGATACAGGCGGCAATGAGCAGTTCTTC.

The chain uses TRBV4-2 and TRBJ1-1; 11 nucleotides match TRBD1. Germline CDR1 LGHNA, CDR2 YNFKEQ. V lost 4 bases to trimming and J lost 1 base; unmatched junction nucleotides: 2. The length of the CDR3 is 15 residues. The CDR3 sequence: CASSLDRGPNTEAFF. The CDR3 bases are TGTGCCAGCAGCCTGGACAGGGGGCCGAACACTGAAGCTTTCTTT.

The chain joins TRBV11-3 to TRBJ2-5, with 12 bases identical to TRBD2. The CDR3 is 14 residues long. Germline V CDR1 and CDR2: SGHNT, YENEEA. Germline trimming cut 5 bases from V and 5 bases from J; bases unmatched to any gene: 3. CDR3 residues: CASSQGTSGETQYF. In DNA form, the CDR3 reads TGTGCCAGCAGCCAAGGGACTAGCGGGGAGACCCAGTACTTC.

The CDR3 DNA reads as TGCGCCAGCAGCCAAGAACGGAGGGGACAGCCCCAGCATTTT. As protein: CASSQERRGQPQHF. The chain is built from TRBV4-1 and TRBJ1-5; D might be TRBD1 (5 bases). From germline, CDR1 is MGHRA and CDR2 YSYEKL. Trimming took off 0 bases at V and 7 bases at J, with 10 bases between the two ends. The CDR3 contains 14 residues.

This sequence joins TRBV5-1 and TRBJ1-4; 10 bases match TRBD1. V shed 2 bases, J shed 8 bases, and the junction held 3 bases outside the gene matches. Germline CDR1 and CDR2: SGHRS and YFSETQ. The CDR3 is 14 residues long. CDR3 amino acids: CASSFGQGGEKLFF. CDR3 DNA sequence: TGCGCCAGCAGCTTCGGACAGGGGGGGGAAAAACTGTTTTTT.

The chain employs TRBV7-9 and TRBJ2-7; possible D gene TRBD1, 5 bases. V shed 2 bases and J shed 0 bases, with 5 bases lying between them. Germline V gene sequence: CDR1 SEHNR, CDR2 FQNEAQ (reference sequence). The CDR3 has 13 amino acids. For the CDR3, the DNA is TGTGCCAGCAGCTTAAGGGGCTCCTACGAGCAGTACTTC. Protein: CASSLRGSYEQYF.

The chain employs TRBV7-9 and TRBJ2-3; D may be TRBD1 or TRBD2 (5 bases each). V lost 1 base and J lost 7, with 15 bases in between. CDR3 length: 15 residues. CDR1 is SEHNR and CDR2 is FQNEAQ in the germline V gene (reference sequence). The CDR3 DNA is TGTGCCAGCAGCTTAGGGGGGTACACACAGTATACGCAGTATTTT. Translating gives CASSLGGYTQYTQYF.

The genes are TRBV5-8 and TRBJ1-4; D call uncertain. Germline assignment: CDR1 SGHTS and CDR2 YDEGEE. Trimming took off 4 bases at V and 0 bases at J, with 10 bases between the two ends. The CDR3 is 15 amino acids. The CDR3 DNA is TGTGCCAGCAGCACCAGACTGTCAACTAATGAAAAACTGTTTTTT. It specifies CASSTRLSTNEKLFF.

The V gene is TRBV5-1, the J gene TRBJ2-3; 7 nucleotides agree with TRBD1. Germline trimming cut 0 bases from V and 3 bases from J; bases unmatched to any gene: 4. CDR1 is SGHRS, CDR2 YFSETQ, per germline. This CDR3 is 15 amino acids long. The DNA of the CDR3 is TGCGCCAGCAGCTTGGAGGGGGCCGGTACAGATACGCAGTATTTT. Translation: CASSLEGAGTDTQYF.

CDR3 in DNA: TGTGCCAGTAGTTTCGGACAGGTCTCTCTTAGCAATCAGCCCCAGCATTTT. Translated: CASSFGQVSLSNQPQHF. V usage is TRBV19 and J usage is TRBJ1-5, with 7 positions matching TRBD1. CDR1 and CDR2 from the germline V gene are LNHDA and SQIVND (reference sequence). The V and J ends lost 5 bases and 0 bases, in that order; junction bases with no gene match: 10. The CDR3 is 17 residues long.

This clone was recorded a few times. This chain links TRBV23-1 with TRBJ2-7; TRBD2 matches 7 bases. TRBV23-1 is an ORF; its function is uncertain. This CDR3 has 19 amino acids. Trimming removed 0 bases from V and 3 bases from J; junction bases left unmatched: 17. CDR3 protein: CASSQSLISGSGNGYEQYF. For the CDR3, the DNA is TGCGCCAGCAGTCAATCCCTTATCTCGGGGAGCGGGAACGGCTACGAGCAGTACTTC.

This chain links TRBV7-8 with TRBJ1-1; the D is unclear. Germline CDR1 reads SGHVS; CDR2 reads FQNEAQ. The CDR3 loop spans 15 amino acids. Deletions cut 1 base from V and 6 bases from J, with 15 bases between. The CDR3, as DNA: TGTGCCAGCAGCTTAGACTCGGTAGGGATCCCTGAAGCTTTCTTT. This translates into CASSLDSVGIPEAFF.

J is TRBJ2-1 and V is TRBV13, with D possibly matching TRBD1 (6 bases). Germline CDR1 PRHDT, CDR2 FYEKMQ (reference sequence). The CDR3 has 15 residues. Deletions cut 0 bases from V and 7 bases from J, with 13 bases between. The CDR3 reads CASSLGEDSSNEQFF. In nucleotides, the CDR3 is TGTGCCAGCAGCTTAGGCGAGGACAGTTCAAATGAGCAGTTCTTC.

The chain carries TRBV5-1 and TRBJ1-1; D is unresolved. CDR3 length: 14 amino acids. The V end lost 3 bases, the J end lost 2 bases, and 11 bases lay between the germline ends. Germline V gene data show CDR1 as SGHRS and CDR2 as YFSETQ. The CDR3 DNA is TGCGCCAGCAGCTACTCGACGGCAAACACTGAAGCTTTCTTT. This gives the protein CASSYSTANTEAFF.

This chain connects TRBV28 to TRBJ1-3; 8 bases are a match to TRBD1. Per the germline V gene, CDR1 is MDHEN and CDR2 is SYDVKM. V dropped 5 bases and J dropped 0; count of bases not matched to a gene: 6. CDR3 length: 16 residues. CDR3 loop: CASSPRTGTSGNTIYF. CDR3 nucleotide sequence: TGTGCCAGCAGTCCCCGGACAGGGACCTCTGGAAACACCATATATTTT.

The chain couples TRBV7-9 to TRBJ2-3; D remains unclear. V was cut by 3 bases and J by 2 bases, with 12 bases left in between. From germline, CDR1 is SEHNR and CDR2 FQNEAQ (reference sequence). There are 15 residues in the CDR3. The DNA of the CDR3 is TGTGCCAGCAGCTTTGGGGAAGGGTACACAGATACGCAGTATTTT. This codes for CASSFGEGYTDTQYF.

A few counts support this clone. V gene TRBV2 combines with J gene TRBJ1-6, with 9 bases that match TRBD1. The germline CDR1 and CDR2 sequences are SNHLY and FYNNEI. With V trimmed by 7 bases and J by 9 bases, 4 bases remained unmatched. The CDR3 extends over 13 amino acids. The DNA for the CDR3 is TGTGCCAGCATGGGACAGGGCAGTTCACCCCTCCACTTT. This encodes CASMGQGSSPLHF.